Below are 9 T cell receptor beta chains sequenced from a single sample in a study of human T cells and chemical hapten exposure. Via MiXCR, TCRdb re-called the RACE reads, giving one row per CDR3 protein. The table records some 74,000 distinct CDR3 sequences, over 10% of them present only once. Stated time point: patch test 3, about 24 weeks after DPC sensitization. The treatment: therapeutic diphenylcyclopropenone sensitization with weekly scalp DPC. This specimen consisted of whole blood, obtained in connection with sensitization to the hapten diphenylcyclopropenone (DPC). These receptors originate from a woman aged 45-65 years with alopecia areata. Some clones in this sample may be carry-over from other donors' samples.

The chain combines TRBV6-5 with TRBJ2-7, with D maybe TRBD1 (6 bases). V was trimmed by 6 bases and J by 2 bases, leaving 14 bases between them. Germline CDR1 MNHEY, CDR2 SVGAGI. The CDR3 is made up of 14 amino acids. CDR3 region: CASSRDKQAYEQYF. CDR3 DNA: TGTGCCAGCAGCCGGGACAAGCAAGCCTACGAGCAGTACTTC.

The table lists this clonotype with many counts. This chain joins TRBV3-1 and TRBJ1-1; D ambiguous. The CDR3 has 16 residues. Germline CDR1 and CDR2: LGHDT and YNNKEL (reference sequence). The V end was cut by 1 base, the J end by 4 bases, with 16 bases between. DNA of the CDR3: TGTGCCAGCAGCCAAGCGTCCGGGCCAAGTATCACTGAAGCTTTCTTT. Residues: CASSQASGPSITEAFF. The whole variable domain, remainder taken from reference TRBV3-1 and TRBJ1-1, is DTAVSQTPKYLVTQMGNDKSIKCEQNLGHDTMYWYKQDSKKFLKIMFSYNNKELIINETVPNRFSPKSPDKAHLNLHINSLELGDSAVYFCASSQASGPSITEAFFGQGTRLTVV.

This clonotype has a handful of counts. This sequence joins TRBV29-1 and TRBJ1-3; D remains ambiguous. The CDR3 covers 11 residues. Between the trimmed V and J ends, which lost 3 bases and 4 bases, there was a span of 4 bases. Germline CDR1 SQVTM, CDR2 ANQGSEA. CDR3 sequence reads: CSVERGNTIYF. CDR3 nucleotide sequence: TGCAGCGTTGAGAGGGGAAACACCATATATTTT. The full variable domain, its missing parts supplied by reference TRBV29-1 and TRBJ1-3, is SAVISQKPSRDICQRGTSLTIQCQVDSQVTMMFWYRQQPGQSLTLIATANQGSEATYESGFVIDKFPISRPNLTFSTLTVSNMSPEDSSIYLCSVERGNTIYFGEGSWLTVV.

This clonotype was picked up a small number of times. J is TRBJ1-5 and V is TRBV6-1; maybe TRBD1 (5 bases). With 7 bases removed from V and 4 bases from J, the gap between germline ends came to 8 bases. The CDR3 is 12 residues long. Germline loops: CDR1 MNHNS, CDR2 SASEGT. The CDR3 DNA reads TGTGCCAGCAAACAGGAGAATCAGCCCCAGCATTTT. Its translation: CASKQENQPQHF.

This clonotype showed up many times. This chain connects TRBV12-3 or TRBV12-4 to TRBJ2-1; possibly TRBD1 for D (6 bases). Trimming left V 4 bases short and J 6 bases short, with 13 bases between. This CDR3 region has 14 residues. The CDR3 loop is CASSSQDRSNEQFF. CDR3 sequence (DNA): TGTGCCAGCAGTTCCCAGGACAGAAGCAATGAGCAGTTCTTC.

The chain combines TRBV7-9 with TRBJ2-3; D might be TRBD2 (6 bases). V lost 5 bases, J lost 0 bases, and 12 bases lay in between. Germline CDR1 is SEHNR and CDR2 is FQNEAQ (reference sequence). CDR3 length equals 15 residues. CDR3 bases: TGTGCCAGCAGCCTAAGCGGGCCTAGCACAGATACGCAGTATTTT. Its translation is CASSLSGPSTDTQYF.

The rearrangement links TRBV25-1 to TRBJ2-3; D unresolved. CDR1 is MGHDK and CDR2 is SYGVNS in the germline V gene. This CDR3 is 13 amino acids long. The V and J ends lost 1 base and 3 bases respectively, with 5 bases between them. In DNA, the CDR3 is TGTGCCAGCAGTGAATGGGGAACAGATACGCAGTATTTT. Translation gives CASSEWGTDTQYF.

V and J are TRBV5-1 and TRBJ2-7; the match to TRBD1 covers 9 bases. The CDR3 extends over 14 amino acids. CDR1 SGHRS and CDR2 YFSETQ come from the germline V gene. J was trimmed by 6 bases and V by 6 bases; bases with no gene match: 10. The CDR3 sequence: CASTTGQGGAEQYF. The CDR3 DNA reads TGCGCCAGCACCACGGGACAGGGAGGGGCCGAGCAGTACTTC.

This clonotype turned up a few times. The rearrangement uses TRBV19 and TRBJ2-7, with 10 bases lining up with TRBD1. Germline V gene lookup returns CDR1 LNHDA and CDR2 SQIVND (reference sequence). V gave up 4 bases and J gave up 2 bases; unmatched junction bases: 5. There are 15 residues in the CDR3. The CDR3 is CASSKPGTGAYEQYF. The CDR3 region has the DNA TGTGCCAGTAGTAAACCCGGGACAGGGGCCTACGAGCAGTACTTC.